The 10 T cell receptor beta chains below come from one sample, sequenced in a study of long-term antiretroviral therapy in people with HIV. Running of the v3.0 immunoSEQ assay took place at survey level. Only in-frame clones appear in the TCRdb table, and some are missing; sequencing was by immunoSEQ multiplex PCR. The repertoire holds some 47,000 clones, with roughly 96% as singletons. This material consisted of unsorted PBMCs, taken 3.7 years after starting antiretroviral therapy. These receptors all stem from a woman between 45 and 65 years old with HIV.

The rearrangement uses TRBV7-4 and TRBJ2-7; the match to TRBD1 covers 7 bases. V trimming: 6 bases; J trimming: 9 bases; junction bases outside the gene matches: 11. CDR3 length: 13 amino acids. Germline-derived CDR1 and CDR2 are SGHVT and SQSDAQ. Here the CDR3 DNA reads TGTGCCAGCAGACCCGACAGGGCTGGGGGGCAGTACTTC. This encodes CASRPDRAGGQYF.

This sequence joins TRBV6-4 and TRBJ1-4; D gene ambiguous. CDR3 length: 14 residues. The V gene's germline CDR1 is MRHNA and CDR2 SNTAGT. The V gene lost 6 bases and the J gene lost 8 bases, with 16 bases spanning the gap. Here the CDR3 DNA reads TGTGCCAGCAGCCTAGAGGGAGACTCGGAAAAACTGTTTTTT. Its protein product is CASSLEGDSEKLFF.

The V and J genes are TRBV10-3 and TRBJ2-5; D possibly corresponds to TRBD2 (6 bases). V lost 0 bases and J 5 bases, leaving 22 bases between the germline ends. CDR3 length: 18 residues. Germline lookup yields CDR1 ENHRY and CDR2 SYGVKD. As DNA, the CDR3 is TGTGCCATCAGTGAGTCGAGACTAGATGTTAGGAGCGGTGAGACCCAGTACTTC. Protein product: CAISESRLDVRSGETQYF.

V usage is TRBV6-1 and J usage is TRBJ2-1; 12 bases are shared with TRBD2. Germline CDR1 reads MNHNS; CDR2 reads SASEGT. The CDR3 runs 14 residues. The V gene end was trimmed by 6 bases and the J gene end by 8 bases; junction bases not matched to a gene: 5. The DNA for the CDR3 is TGTGCCAGCAGACGGACTAGCGGGGTAGATGAGCAGTTCTTC. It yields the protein CASRRTSGVDEQFF.

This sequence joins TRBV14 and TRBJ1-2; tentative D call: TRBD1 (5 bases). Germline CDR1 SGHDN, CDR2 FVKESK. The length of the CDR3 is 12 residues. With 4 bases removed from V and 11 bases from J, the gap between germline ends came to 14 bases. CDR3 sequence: CASSPSGTRYTF. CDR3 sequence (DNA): TGTGCCAGCAGCCCTTCTGGGACTAGATACACCTTC.

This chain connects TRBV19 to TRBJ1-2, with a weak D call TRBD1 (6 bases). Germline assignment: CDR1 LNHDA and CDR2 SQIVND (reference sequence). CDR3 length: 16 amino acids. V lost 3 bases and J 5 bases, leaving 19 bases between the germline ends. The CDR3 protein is CASSISAGQTLYGYTF. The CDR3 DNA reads TGTGCCAGTAGTATTAGCGCCGGACAGACCCTTTATGGCTACACCTTC.

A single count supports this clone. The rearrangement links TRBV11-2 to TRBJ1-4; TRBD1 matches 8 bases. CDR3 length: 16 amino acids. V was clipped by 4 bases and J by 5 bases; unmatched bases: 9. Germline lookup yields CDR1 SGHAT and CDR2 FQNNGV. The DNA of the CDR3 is TGTGCCAGCAGCTGGTTCAGGGGGCGGGAAAATGAAAAACTGTTTTTT. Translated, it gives CASSWFRGRENEKLFF.

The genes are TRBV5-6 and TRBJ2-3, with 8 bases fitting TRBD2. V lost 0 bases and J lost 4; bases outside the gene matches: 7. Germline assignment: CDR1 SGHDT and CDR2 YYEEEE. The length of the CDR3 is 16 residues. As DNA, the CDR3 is TGTGCCAGCAGCTTGGGTTTTCGGGGGGGCGCAGATACGCAGTATTTT. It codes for CASSLGFRGGADTQYF.

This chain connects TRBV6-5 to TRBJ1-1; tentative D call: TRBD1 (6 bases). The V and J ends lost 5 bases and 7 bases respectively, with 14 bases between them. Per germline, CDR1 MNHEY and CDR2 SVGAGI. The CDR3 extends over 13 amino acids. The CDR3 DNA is TGTGCCAGCAGTCCCCACAGGGCATATGAAGCTTTCTTT. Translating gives CASSPHRAYEAFF.

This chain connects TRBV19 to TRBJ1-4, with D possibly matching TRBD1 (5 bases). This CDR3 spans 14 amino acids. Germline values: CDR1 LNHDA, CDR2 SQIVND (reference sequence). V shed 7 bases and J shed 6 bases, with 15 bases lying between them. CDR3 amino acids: CASNGQGWDEKLFF. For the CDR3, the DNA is TGTGCCAGTAATGGTCAGGGATGGGATGAAAAACTGTTTTTT.